This is a list of T cell receptor beta chains from one sample in a study of OX40 agonist ivuxolimab in advanced cancers. Sequencing was performed with immunoSEQ multiplex PCR; in TCRdb, only in-frame clones are kept and a portion is missing. Of over 60,000 clones listed, approximately 80% are singletons. The specimen was CD4+ or CD8+ T cells sorted from blood, collected in a trial of the OX40 agonist ivuxolimab. The receptors derive from an adult with an advanced solid tumor such as melanoma, head and neck, liver or kidney cancer. Each CDR3 is given with its conserved first and last residue. D genes are given only for firm matches. A row's size may be missing; if present it is once, few, many or a size class.

>TRBD2|-|TRBJ2-1|TRBV11-3
CASSLGTSGRAADEQFF
TGTGCCAGCAGCTTAGGGACTAGCGGGAGGGCCGCCGATGAGCAGTTCTTC
>-|-|TRBJ1-2|TRBV7-2
CASSLAQGDDGYTF
TGTGCCAGCAGCTTAGCCCAAGGGGACGATGGCTACACCTTC
>-|-|TRBJ2-2|TRBV11-1
CASSLAPNSPTGELFF
TGTGCCAGCAGCTTGGCTCCAAATAGCCCCACCGGGGAGCTGTTTTTT
>-|-|TRBJ1-1|TRBV6-1
CASNQQGWSSEAFF
TGTGCCAGCAATCAACAGGGATGGTCGTCTGAAGCTTTCTTT
>-|few|TRBJ2-7|TRBV21-1
CASTDREGIASPGPYF
TGTGCCAGCACCGATAGGGAGGGCATAGCGAGCCCAGGTCCGTACTTC
>TRBD1|few|TRBJ1-2|TRBV5-6
CASSLWGLDREGGYTF
TGTGCCAGCAGCTTGTGGGGCCTCGACAGGGAGGGCGGCTACACCTTC
>TRBD1|-|TRBJ1-1|TRBV7-3
CASRQTQGSTAFF
TGTGCCAGCAGGCAGACACAGGGGAGTACAGCTTTCTTT
>-|-|TRBJ1-1|TRBV5-1
CASSLASGAMLNTEAFF
TGCGCCAGCAGCTTGGCGTCAGGGGCTATGCTGAACACTGAAGCTTTCTTT
>-|-|TRBJ1-2|TRBV7-9
CASSLAAPPNYGYTF
TGTGCCAGCAGCTTAGCCGCTCCGCCTAACTATGGCTACACCTTC
>-|-|TRBJ2-5|TRBV6-5
CASSYAGAVEQETQYF
TGTGCCAGCAGTTACGCCGGGGCAGTCGAACAAGAGACCCAGTACTTC
>-|-|TRBJ1-3|TRBV30
CAWSAPGNTIYF
TGTGCCTGGAGCGCCCCCGGAAACACCATATATTTT
>-|-|TRBJ1-1|TRBV10-3
CAIGWPETVNTEAFF
TGTGCCATCGGTTGGCCCGAGACCGTGAACACTGAAGCTTTCTTT
>-|-|TRBJ2-2|TRBV5-4
CASSFYPGADTGELFF
TGTGCCAGCAGCTTTTACCCGGGAGCGGACACCGGGGAGCTGTTTTTT
>TRBD2|-|TRBJ2-1|TRBV7-3
CASSLSLAGYNEQFF
TGTGCCAGCAGCTTAAGCCTAGCGGGGTACAATGAGCAGTTCTTC
>-|-|TRBJ1-1|TRBV5-1
CASSFDWNTEAFF
TGCGCCAGCAGCTTCGACTGGAACACTGAAGCTTTCTTT
>TRBD1|once|TRBJ2-7|TRBV5-1
CASSSYRGRGSYEQYF
TGCGCCAGCAGCTCTTACAGGGGGCGTGGGTCCTACGAGCAGTACTTC
>-|-|TRBJ2-7|TRBV6-6
CACSGGGYYEQYF
TGTGCCTGTTCGGGGGGCGGCTACTACGAGCAGTACTTC
>TRBD1|-|TRBJ2-7|TRBV7-2
CASSLQQGAEQYF
TGTGCCAGCAGCCTTCAACAGGGGGCCGAGCAGTACTTC
>TRBD1|-|TRBJ1-1|TRBV9
CASSVTGGTEAFF
TGTGCCAGCAGCGTTACAGGGGGCACTGAAGCTTTCTTT
>-|-|TRBJ2-3|TRBV5-1
CASSDTRTPNTDTQYF
TGCGCCAGTTCCGACACTAGGACACCCAACACAGATACGCAGTATTTT
>-|-|TRBJ1-4|TRBV2
CASSGVTPGQEKLFF
TGTGCCAGCAGTGGGGTGACACCAGGACAAGAAAAACTGTTTTTT
>-|-|TRBJ2-3|TRBV9
CASSVEAGSISTDTQYF
TGTGCCAGCAGCGTAGAGGCAGGGTCGATAAGCACAGATACGCAGTATTTT
>TRBD2|-|TRBJ2-1|TRBV4-1
CASSQEGLVLTNEQFF
TGCGCCAGCAGCCAGGAGGGACTAGTTCTTACCAATGAGCAGTTCTTC
>-|-|TRBJ1-1|TRBV30
CAWSRVRGGEAFF
TGTGCCTGGAGTCGGGTTAGAGGGGGTGAAGCTTTCTTT
>-|many|TRBJ1-1|TRBV2
CASSEKVVMNTEAFF
TGTGCCAGCAGTGAAAAAGTAGTTATGAACACTGAAGCTTTCTTT
>-|once|TRBJ2-1|TRBV6-5
CASSYTGSSYNEQFF
TGTGCCAGCAGTTACACCGGTAGCTCCTACAATGAGCAGTTCTTC
>-|few|TRBJ1-4|TRBV18
CASSPLGDGEKLFF
TGTGCCAGCTCACCCCTGGGGGATGGAGAAAAACTGTTTTTT
>-|medium-sized|TRBJ2-1|TRBV30
CAWSWEGEQFF
TGTGCCTGGAGTTGGGAAGGTGAGCAGTTCTTC
>-|-|TRBJ2-1|TRBV4-3
CASSQDIGSSYNEQFF
TGCGCCAGCAGCCAAGATATAGGTTCCTCCTACAATGAGCAGTTCTTC
>-|-|TRBJ1-2|TRBV19
CASSRDTNYGYTF
TGTGCCAGTAGTAGAGACACCAACTATGGCTACACCTTC
>TRBD1|-|TRBJ2-4|TRBV9
CASSVGDSKNIQYF
TGTGCCAGCAGCGTAGGGGACAGTAAAAACATTCAGTACTTC
>-|-|TRBJ1-5|TRBV2
CASRSLGDSNQPQHF
TGTGCCAGCAGATCCCTCGGGGACAGCAATCAGCCCCAGCATTTT
>TRBD1|-|TRBJ2-7|TRBV4-2
CASSQVGVLRKRRQGNIHEQYF
TGTGCCAGCAGCCAAGTAGGTGTCCTGCGGAAACGCCGACAGGGGAATATTCACGAGCAGTACTTC
>TRBD1|-|TRBJ2-3|TRBV18
CASSPPGQGGTDTQYF
TGTGCCAGCTCACCACCCGGACAGGGGGGGACAGATACGCAGTATTTT
>-|-|TRBJ2-3|TRBV5-4
CASSSLARADTQYF
TGTGCCAGCAGCTCCCTTGCTAGGGCAGATACGCAGTATTTT
>-|once|TRBJ2-1|TRBV5-4
CASSTRLPLTNNEQFF
TGTGCCAGCAGCACAAGACTCCCCCTTACGAACAATGAGCAGTTCTTC
>TRBD2|-|TRBJ2-3|TRBV5-4
CASSLALAGGRDTQYF
TGTGCCAGCAGCTTGGCACTTGCGGGAGGTCGGGATACGCAGTATTTT
>TRBD2|-|TRBJ2-2|TRBV4-2
CASSQDPAGGGTGELFF
TGTGCCAGCAGCCAAGATCCGGCGGGAGGAGGGACCGGGGAGCTGTTTTTT
>-|-|TRBJ2-1|TRBV10-2
CASGQAYNEQFF
TGCGCCAGCGGCCAGGCTTACAATGAGCAGTTCTTC
>-|few|TRBJ1-2|TRBV16
CASSLAAKVGYTF
TGTGCCAGCAGCCTGGCGGCTAAGGTTGGCTACACCTTC
>-|once|TRBJ1-1|TRBV7-6
CASSLSSTVGNTEAFF
TGTGCCAGCAGCTTAAGTTCGACAGTGGGGAACACTGAAGCTTTCTTT
>-|-|TRBJ1-2|TRBV5-4
CASSPRSGAYGYTF
TGTGCCAGCAGCCCCCGGTCGGGGGCCTATGGCTACACCTTC
>TRBD2|-|TRBJ2-1|TRBV7-6
CASSLKAGGGGSYNEQFF
TGTGCCAGCAGCTTAAAAGCGGGAGGAGGGGGGTCCTACAATGAGCAGTTCTTC
>-|-|TRBJ2-2|TRBV18
CASSPPSPGANTGELFF
TGTGCCAGCTCACCACCGTCTCCGGGAGCGAACACCGGGGAGCTGTTTTTT
>-|few|TRBJ2-1|TRBV5-6
CASSFGYNEQFF
TGTGCCAGCAGCTTTGGCTACAATGAGCAGTTCTTC
>-|few|TRBJ2-7|TRBV29-1
CSVVGTYEQYF
TGCAGCGTTGTCGGGACCTACGAGCAGTACTTC
>-|-|TRBJ1-1|TRBV6-1
CASSEALWATEAFF
TGTGCCAGCAGTGAAGCGCTGTGGGCCACTGAAGCTTTCTTT
>TRBD1|-|TRBJ1-1|TRBV5-1
CASSIQTGSTEAFF
TGCGCCAGCAGCATACAGACAGGGAGCACTGAAGCTTTCTTT
>-|-|TRBJ2-2|TRBV5-6
CASNKQGGELFF
TGTGCCAGCAACAAACAGGGCGGGGAGCTGTTTTTT
>-|-|TRBJ2-7|TRBV4-2
CASSLGGGISSYEQYF
TGTGCCAGCAGCCTCGGTGGCGGGATTAGCTCCTACGAGCAGTACTTC
>TRBD1|-|TRBJ2-1|TRBV9
CASSVGVTGVNEQFF
TGTGCCAGCAGCGTAGGTGTGACAGGGGTAAATGAGCAGTTCTTC
>TRBD2|-|TRBJ2-3|TRBV5-1
CASSQLAEGQADTQYF
TGCGCCAGCAGCCAGCTAGCGGAGGGGCAGGCAGATACGCAGTATTTT
>-|-|TRBJ1-2|TRBV5-6
CASSLFAELYLYGYTF
TGTGCCAGCAGCCTTTTCGCCGAACTTTACCTCTATGGCTACACCTTC
>TRBD1|once|TRBJ2-1|TRBV11-2
CASSPGQGPISYNEQFF
TGTGCCAGCAGCCCGGGACAGGGGCCAATCTCCTACAATGAGCAGTTCTTC
>-|few|TRBJ2-7|TRBV7-2
CASGTGTAPYEQYF
TGTGCCAGCGGCACCGGGACCGCTCCCTACGAGCAGTACTTC
>-|-|TRBJ2-2|TRBV5-1
CASSLGASKNTGELFF
TGCGCCAGCAGCTTGGGGGCTAGCAAGAACACCGGGGAGCTGTTTTTT
>TRBD2|-|TRBJ2-1|TRBV29-1
CSVRSAGEENEQFF
TGCAGCGTTAGGTCTGCGGGGGAGGAGAATGAGCAGTTCTTC
>TRBD1|-|TRBJ2-5|TRBV6-5
CASSLGQVGETQYF
TGTGCCAGCAGTCTCGGACAGGTGGGAGAGACCCAGTACTTC
>-|-|TRBJ2-1|TRBV10-3
CAISESSWGNEQFF
TGTGCCATCAGTGAGTCGTCCTGGGGCAATGAGCAGTTCTTC
>TRBD1|-|TRBJ1-2|TRBV4-2
CASSLNRDRVLGYTF
TGTGCCAGCAGCCTTAACCGGGACAGGGTGCTTGGCTACACCTTC